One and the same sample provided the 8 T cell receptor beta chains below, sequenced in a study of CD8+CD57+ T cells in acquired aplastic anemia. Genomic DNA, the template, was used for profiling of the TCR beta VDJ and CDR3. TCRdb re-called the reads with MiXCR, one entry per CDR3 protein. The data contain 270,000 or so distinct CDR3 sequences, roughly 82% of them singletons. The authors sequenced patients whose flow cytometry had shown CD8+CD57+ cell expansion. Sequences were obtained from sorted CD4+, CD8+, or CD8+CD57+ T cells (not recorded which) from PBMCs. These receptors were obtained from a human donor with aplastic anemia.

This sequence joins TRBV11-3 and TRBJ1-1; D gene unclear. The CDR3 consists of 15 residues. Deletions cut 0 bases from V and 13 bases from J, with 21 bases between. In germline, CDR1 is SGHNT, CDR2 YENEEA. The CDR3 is CASSLDMTVNTELFF. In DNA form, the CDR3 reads TGTGCCAGCAGCTTAGATATGACGGTGAACACTGAACTTTTCTTT.

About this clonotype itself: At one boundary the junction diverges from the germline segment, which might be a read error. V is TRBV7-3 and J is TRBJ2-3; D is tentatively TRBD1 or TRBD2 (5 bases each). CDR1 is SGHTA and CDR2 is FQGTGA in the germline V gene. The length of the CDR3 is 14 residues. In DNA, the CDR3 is TGTGCCAGAAGGGGAGAGGTAGGTCTACATCCGCAGTTTTTT. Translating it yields CARRGEVGLHPQFF.

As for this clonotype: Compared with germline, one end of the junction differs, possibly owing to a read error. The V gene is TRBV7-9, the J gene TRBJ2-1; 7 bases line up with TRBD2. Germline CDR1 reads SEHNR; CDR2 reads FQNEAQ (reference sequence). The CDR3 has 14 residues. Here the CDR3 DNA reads TGTGCCAGCAGCTTTGAAAGAAGCGGGAATAGCGATGAGTTC. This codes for CASSFERSGNSDEF.

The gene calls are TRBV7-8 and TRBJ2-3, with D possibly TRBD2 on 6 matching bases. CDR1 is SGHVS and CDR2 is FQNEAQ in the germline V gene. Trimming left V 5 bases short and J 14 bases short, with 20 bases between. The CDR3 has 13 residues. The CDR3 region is CASSDGGTDAPYF. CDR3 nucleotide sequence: TGTGCCAGCAGCGACGGGGGAACTGATGCGCCGTATTTT.

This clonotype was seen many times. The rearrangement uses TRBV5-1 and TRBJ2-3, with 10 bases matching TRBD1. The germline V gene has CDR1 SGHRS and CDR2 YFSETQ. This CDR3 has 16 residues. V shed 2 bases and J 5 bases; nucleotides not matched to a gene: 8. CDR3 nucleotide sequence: TGCGCCAGCAGCTTTGGGGACAGGGGTTTGGGAGATACGCAGTATTTT. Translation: CASSFGDRGLGDTQYF.

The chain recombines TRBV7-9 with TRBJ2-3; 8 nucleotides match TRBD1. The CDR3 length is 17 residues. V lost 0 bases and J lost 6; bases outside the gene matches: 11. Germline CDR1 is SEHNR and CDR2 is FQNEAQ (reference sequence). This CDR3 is CASSLAPWTGFGDTQYF. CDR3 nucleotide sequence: TGTGCCAGCAGCTTAGCCCCTTGGACAGGGTTTGGGGATACGCAGTATTTT.

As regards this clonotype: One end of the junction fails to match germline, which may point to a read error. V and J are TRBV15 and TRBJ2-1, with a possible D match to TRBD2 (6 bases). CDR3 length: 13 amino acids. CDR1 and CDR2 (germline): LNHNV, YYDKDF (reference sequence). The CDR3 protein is CASSGGAGHEQFF. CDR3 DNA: TGTGCCAGCAGCGGAGGGGCCGGCCATGAGCAGTTCTTC.

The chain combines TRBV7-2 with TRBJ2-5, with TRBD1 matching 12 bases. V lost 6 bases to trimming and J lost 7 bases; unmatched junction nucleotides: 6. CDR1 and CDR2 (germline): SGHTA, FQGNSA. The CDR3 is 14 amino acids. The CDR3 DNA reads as TGTGCCAGCAGTCGGGACAGGGGGCAGGGGACCCAGTACTTC. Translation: CASSRDRGQGTQYF.